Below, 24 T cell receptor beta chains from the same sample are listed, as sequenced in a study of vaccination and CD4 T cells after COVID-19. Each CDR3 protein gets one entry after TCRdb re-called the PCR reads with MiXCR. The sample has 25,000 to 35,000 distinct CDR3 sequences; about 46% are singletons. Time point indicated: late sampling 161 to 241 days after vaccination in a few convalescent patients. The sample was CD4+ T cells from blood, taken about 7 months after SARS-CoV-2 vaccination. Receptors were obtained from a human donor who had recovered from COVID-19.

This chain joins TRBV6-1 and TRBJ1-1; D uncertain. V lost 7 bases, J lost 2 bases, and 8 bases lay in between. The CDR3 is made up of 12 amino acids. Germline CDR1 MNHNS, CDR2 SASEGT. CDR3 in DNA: TGTGCCAGCAAATATTCCAACACTGAAGCTTTCTTT. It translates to CASKYSNTEAFF.

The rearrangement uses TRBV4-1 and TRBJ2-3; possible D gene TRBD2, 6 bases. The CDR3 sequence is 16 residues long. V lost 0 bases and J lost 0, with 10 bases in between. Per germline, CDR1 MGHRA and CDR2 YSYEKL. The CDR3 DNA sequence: TGCGCCAGCAGCCAAGAGGCTAGCGAGAGCACAGATACGCAGTATTTT. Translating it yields CASSQEASESTDTQYF.

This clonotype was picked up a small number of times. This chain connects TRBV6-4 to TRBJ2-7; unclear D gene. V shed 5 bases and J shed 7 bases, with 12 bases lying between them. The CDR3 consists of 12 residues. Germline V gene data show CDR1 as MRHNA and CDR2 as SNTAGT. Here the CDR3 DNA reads TGTGCCAGCAGTCAACCGGTGTGGGAGCAGTACTTC. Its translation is CASSQPVWEQYF.

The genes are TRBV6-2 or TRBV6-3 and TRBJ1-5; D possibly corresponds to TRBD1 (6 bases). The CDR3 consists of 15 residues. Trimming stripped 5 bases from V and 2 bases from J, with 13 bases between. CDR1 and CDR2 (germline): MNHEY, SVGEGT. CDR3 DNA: TGTGCCAGCAGTAGTGAACAGGGTGGCAATCAGCCCCAGCATTTT. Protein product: CASSSEQGGNQPQHF.

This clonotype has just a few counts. CDR3 in amino acids: CASSIATSGSHYEQYF. CDR3 DNA sequence: TGTGCCAGTAGTATCGCGACTAGCGGGTCCCACTACGAGCAGTACTTC. The chain employs TRBV19 and TRBJ2-7, with 10 nucleotides matching TRBD2. The J segment lost 3 bases and the V segment lost 3 bases, leaving 8 bases of the junction unmatched. Looked up from germline, CDR1 is LNHDA and CDR2 is SQIVND (reference sequence). The CDR3 sequence is 16 residues long.

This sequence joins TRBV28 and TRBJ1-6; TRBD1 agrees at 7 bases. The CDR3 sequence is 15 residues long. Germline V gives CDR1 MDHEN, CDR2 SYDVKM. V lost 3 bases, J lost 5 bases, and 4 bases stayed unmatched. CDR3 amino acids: CASSFTGADNSPLHF. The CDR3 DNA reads TGTGCCAGCAGTTTTACAGGGGCCGATAATTCACCCCTCCACTTT.

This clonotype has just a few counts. The CDR3 sequence is CASSPEERNTEAFF. The CDR3 coding sequence is TGTGCCAGCAGCCCAGAGGAACGAAACACTGAAGCTTTCTTT. The chain has TRBV7-9 and TRBJ1-1; D call uncertain. V dropped 5 bases and J dropped 2 bases, with 12 bases sitting between them. Looked up from germline, CDR1 is SEHNR and CDR2 is FQNEAQ (reference sequence). CDR3 length: 14 amino acids.

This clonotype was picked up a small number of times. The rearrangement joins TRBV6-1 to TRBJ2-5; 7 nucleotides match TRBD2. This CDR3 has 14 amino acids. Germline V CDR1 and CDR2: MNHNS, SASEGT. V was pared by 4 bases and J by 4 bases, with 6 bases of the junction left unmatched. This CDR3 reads CASSAGRGVETQYF. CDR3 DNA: TGTGCCAGCAGTGCAGGGAGGGGAGTAGAGACCCAGTACTTC.

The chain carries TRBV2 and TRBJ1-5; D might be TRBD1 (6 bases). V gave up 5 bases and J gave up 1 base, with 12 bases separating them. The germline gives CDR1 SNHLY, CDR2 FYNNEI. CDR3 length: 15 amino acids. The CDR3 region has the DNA TGTGCCAGCAGTCGACAGGTCCGAAGCAATCAGCCCCAGCATTTT. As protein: CASSRQVRSNQPQHF.

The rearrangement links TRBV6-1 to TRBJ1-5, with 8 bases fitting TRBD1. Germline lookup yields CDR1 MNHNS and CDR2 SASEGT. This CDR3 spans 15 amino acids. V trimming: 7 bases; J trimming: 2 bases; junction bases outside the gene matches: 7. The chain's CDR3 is CASIQGAEGNQPQHF. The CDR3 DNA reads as TGTGCCAGCATTCAGGGGGCAGAGGGCAATCAGCCCCAGCATTTT.

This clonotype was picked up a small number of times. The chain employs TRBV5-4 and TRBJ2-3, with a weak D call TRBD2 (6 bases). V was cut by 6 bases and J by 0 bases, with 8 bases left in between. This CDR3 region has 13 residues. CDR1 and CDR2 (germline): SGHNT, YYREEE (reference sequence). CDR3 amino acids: CASTSASTDTQYF. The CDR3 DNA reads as TGTGCCAGCACTAGCGCTAGCACAGATACGCAGTATTTT.

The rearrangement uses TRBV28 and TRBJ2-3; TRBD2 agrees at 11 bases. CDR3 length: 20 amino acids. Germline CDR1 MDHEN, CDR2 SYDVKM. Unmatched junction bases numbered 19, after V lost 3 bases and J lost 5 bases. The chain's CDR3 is CASSLGLELYSGRGGDTQYF. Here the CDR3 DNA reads TGTGCCAGCAGTTTGGGTTTAGAGCTTTATAGCGGGAGGGGGGGAGATACGCAGTATTTT.

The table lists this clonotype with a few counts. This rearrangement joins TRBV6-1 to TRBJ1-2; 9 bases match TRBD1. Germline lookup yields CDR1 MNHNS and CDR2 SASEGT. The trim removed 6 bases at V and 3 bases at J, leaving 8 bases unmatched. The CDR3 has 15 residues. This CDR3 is CASRTDRGGDYGYTF. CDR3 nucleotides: TGTGCCAGCAGGACAGACAGGGGGGGCGACTATGGCTACACCTTC.

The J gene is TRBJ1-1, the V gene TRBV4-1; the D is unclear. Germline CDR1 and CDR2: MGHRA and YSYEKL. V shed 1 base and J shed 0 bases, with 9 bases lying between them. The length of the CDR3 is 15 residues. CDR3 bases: TGCGCCAGCAGCCAAGGCGGTCAGATGAACACTGAAGCTTTCTTT. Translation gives CASSQGGQMNTEAFF.

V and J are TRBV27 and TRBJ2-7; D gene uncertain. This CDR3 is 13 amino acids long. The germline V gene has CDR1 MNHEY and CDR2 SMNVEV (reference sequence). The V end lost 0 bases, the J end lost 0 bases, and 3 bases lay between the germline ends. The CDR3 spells CASSLSDSYEQYF. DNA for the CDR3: TGTGCCAGCAGTTTATCGGACTCCTACGAGCAGTACTTC.

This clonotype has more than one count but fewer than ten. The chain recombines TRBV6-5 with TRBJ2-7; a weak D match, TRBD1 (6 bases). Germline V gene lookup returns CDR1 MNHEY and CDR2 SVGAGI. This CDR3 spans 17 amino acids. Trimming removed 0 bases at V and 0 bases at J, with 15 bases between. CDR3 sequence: CASSYSSSQGNSYEQYF. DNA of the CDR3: TGTGCCAGCAGTTACTCGAGTTCCCAGGGGAACTCCTACGAGCAGTACTTC.

The CDR3, as DNA: TGTGCCAGTAGTACCCAGACAGGGTCATTCAGCAATCAGCCCCAGCATTTT. Protein: CASSTQTGSFSNQPQHF. The chain couples TRBV19 to TRBJ1-5; the match to TRBD1 covers 7 bases. Germline V gene lookup returns CDR1 LNHDA and CDR2 SQIVND (reference sequence). This CDR3 contains 17 residues. The trim removed 4 bases at V and 1 base at J, leaving 10 bases unmatched. The whole variable domain, remainder taken from reference TRBV19 and TRBJ1-5, is DGGITQSPKYLFRKEGQNVTLSCEQNLNHDAMYWYRQDPGQGLRLIYYSQIVNDFQKGDIAEGYSVSREKKESFPLTVTSAQKNPTAFYLCASSTQTGSFSNQPQHFGDGTRLSIL.

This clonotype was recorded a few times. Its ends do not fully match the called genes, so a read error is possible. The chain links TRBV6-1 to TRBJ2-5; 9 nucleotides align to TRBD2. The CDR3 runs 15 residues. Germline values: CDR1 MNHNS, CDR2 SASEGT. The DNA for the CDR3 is TGTGCCAGCAGCGAAGGACTAGCGATCCAAGAGACCCAGTACTTC. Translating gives CASSEGLAIQETQYF.

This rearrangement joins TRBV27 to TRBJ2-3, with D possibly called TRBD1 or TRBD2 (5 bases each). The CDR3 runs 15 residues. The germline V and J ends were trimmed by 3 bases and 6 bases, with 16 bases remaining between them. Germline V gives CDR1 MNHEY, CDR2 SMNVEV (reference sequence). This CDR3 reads CASSLRRGVADTQYF. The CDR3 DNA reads TGTGCCAGCAGTTTGCGCCGAGGGGTAGCCGATACGCAGTATTTT.

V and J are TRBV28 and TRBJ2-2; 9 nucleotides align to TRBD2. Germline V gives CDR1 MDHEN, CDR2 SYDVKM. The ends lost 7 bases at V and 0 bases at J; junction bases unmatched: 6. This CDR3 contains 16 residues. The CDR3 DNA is TGTGCCAGCATCACTAGCGGGCTAACGAACACCGGGGAGCTGTTTTTT. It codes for CASITSGLTNTGELFF.

CDR3 nucleotide sequence: TGTGCCCACTCCCTCGGGGGGGAAACCTCCTACAATGAGCAGTTCTTC. Protein sequence: CAHSLGGETSYNEQFF. The rearrangement links TRBV6-1 to TRBJ2-1, with TRBD2 identical over 8 bases. Trimming at V came to 11 bases and at J to 0 bases, leaving 12 bases not matched to a gene. The CDR3 has 16 residues. The V gene's germline CDR1 is MNHNS and CDR2 SASEGT.

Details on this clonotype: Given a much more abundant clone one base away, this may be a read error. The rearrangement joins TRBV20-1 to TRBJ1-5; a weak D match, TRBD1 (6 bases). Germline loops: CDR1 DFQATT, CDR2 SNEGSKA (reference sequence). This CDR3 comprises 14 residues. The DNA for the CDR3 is TGCAGTGCCTGGGGGGCCGGGAGGTATCAGTCCCAGCATTTT. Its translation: CSAWGAGRYQSQHF.

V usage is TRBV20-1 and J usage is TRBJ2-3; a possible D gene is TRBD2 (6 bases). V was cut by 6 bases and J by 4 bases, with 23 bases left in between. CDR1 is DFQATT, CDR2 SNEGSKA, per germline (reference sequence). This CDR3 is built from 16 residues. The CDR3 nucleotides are TGCAGTGCCCTTGGCCTAGGACGGGGGACGGCAGATACGCAGTATTTT. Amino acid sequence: CSALGLGRGTADTQYF.

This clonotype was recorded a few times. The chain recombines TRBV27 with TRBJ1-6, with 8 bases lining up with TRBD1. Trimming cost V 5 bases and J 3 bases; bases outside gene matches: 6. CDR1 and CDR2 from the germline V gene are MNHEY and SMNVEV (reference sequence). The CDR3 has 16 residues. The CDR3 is CASSNRDRIYNSPLHF. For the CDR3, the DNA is TGTGCCAGCAGTAACCGGGACAGGATCTATAATTCACCCCTCCACTTT.